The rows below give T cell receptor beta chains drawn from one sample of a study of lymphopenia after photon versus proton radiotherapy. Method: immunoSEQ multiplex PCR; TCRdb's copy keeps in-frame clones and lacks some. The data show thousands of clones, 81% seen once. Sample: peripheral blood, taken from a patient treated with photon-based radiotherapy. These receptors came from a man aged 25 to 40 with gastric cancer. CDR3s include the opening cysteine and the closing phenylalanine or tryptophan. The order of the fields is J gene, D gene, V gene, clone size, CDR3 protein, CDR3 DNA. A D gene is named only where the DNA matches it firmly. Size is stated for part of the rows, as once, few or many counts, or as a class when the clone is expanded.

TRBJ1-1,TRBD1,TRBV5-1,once,CASSGGTATNTEAFF,TGCGCCAGCAGCGGGGGGACAGCGACGAACACTGAAGCTTTCTTT
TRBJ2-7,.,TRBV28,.,CASSLSRGQYF,TGTGCCAGCAGTTTATCTCGGGGGCAGTACTTC
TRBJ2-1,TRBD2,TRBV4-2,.,CASSQDLRTSGSNEQFF,TGTGCCAGCAGCCAAGATTTGAGGACTAGCGGGAGCAATGAGCAGTTCTTC
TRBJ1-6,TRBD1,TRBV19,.,CASSRTGGSPLHF,TGTGCCAGTAGTAGGACAGGGGGTTCACCCCTCCACTTT
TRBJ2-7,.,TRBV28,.,CASSPDKGPIEQYF,TGTGCCAGCAGTCCGGACAAGGGACCCATTGAGCAGTACTTC
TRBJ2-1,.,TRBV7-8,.,CASSLAPSISVHEQFF,TGTGCCAGCAGCTTAGCGCCGAGTATTTCTGTCCATGAGCAGTTCTTC
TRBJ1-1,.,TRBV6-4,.,CASSHRPILNTEAFF,TGTGCCAGCAGTCATAGACCGATTTTGAACACTGAAGCTTTCTTT
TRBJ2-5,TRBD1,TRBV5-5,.,CASSFSQGDGETQYF,TGTGCCAGCAGCTTCTCCCAGGGGGACGGAGAGACCCAGTACTTC
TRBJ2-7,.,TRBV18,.,CASSPRQQGGHGVLEQYF,TGTGCCAGCTCACCACGCCAGCAGGGGGGCCACGGGGTACTCGAGCAGTACTTC
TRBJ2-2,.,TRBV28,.,CASSFGPGRTGELFF,TGTGCCAGCAGTTTTGGTCCGGGTCGGACGGGGGAGCTGTTTTTT
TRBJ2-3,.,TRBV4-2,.,CASSRQADGADTQYF,TGTGCCAGCAGCCGACAAGCGGACGGAGCAGATACGCAGTATTTT
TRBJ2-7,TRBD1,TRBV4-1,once,CASSQDRGQGSEQYF,TGCGCCAGCAGCCAAGATCGAGGACAGGGTAGCGAGCAGTACTTC
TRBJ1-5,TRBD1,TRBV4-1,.,CASSQHRTGEGQPQHF,TGCGCCAGCAGCCAACACCGGACAGGGGAGGGTCAGCCCCAGCATTTT
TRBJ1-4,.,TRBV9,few,CASGTGGGDEKLFF,TGTGCCAGCGGTACGGGAGGAGGCGATGAAAAACTGTTTTTT
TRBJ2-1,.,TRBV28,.,CASTAESSYNEQFF,TGTGCCAGCACCGCGGAAAGCTCCTACAATGAGCAGTTCTTC
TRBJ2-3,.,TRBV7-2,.,CATSKTVGTDTQYF,TGTGCCACCTCGAAGACAGTAGGCACAGATACGCAGTATTTT
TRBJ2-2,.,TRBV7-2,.,CASSLGRVNTGELFF,TGTGCCAGCAGCTTAGGGAGGGTGAACACCGGGGAGCTGTTTTTT
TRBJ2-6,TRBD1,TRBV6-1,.,CASSEETRGSYYSGANVLTF,TGTGCCAGCAGTGAAGAGACCAGGGGGTCATATTACTCTGGGGCCAACGTCCTGACTTTC
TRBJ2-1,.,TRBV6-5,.,CASSENRRPNEQFF,TGTGCCAGCTCGGAAAACAGGAGGCCCAATGAGCAGTTCTTC
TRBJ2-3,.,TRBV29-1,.,CSTWEADTQYF,TGCAGCACTTGGGAAGCAGATACGCAGTATTTT
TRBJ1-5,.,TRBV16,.,CASSGGRAPQPQHF,TGTGCCAGCAGCGGGGGGAGGGCTCCTCAGCCCCAGCATTTT
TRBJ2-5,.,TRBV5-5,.,CASSVRDGSETQYF,TGTGCCAGCAGCGTCCGGGACGGGTCAGAGACCCAGTACTTC
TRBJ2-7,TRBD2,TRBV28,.,CASSFTLAGLSYEQYF,TGTGCCAGCAGTTTCACGCTAGCGGGCCTCTCCTACGAGCAGTACTTC
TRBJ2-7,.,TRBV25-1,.,CASSESGAAYEQYF,TGTGCCAGCAGTGAATCCGGTGCCGCCTACGAGCAGTACTTC
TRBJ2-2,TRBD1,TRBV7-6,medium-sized,CASSLGQYTGELFF,TGTGCCAGCAGCCTGGGACAGTACACCGGGGAGCTGTTTTTT
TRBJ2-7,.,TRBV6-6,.,CASSYSFGGSYEQYF,TGTGCCAGCAGTTACTCTTTTGGAGGTAGCTACGAGCAGTACTTC
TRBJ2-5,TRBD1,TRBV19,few,CASSMTGGETQYF,TGTGCCAGTAGTATGACAGGGGGAGAGACCCAGTACTTC
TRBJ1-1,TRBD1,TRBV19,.,CASSIEGTGSTEAFF,TGTGCCAGTAGTATAGAGGGGACAGGCAGCACTGAAGCTTTCTTT
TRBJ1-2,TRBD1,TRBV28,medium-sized,CASSRTGRGRGYTF,TGTGCCAGCAGTAGGACAGGGAGGGGAAGGGGCTACACCTTC
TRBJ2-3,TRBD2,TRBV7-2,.,CASSLSGTSTDTQYF,TGTGCCAGCAGCTTGAGCGGGACCTCCACAGATACGCAGTATTTT
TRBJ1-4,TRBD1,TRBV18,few,CASSPRDSVKGTTNEKLFF,TGTGCCAGCTCACCACGGGACAGCGTAAAGGGAACAACTAATGAAAAACTGTTTTTT
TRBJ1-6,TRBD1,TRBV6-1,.,CASSELDRGNSPLHF,TGTGCCAGCAGTGAACTGGACAGGGGAAATTCACCCCTCCACTTT
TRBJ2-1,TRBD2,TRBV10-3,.,CAISGLADYNEQFF,TGTGCCATCAGTGGACTAGCGGACTACAATGAGCAGTTCTTC
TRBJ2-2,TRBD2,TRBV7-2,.,CASRQGLAGYDTGELFF,TGTGCCAGCAGACAAGGACTAGCGGGATACGACACCGGGGAGCTGTTTTTT
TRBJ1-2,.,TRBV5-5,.,CASSFRDGFNYGYTF,TGTGCCAGCAGCTTTAGGGACGGGTTTAACTATGGCTACACCTTC
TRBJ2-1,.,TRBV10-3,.,CAISSSSYNEQFF,TGTGCCATCAGTTCGTCCTCCTACAATGAGCAGTTCTTC
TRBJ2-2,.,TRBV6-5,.,CASRERANTGELFF,TGTGCCAGCAGGGAAAGGGCGAACACCGGGGAGCTGTTTTTT
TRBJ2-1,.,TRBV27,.,CASSFRVGGRNEQFF,TGTGCCAGCAGTTTTAGGGTCGGTGGAAGGAATGAGCAGTTCTTC
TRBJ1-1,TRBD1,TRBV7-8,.,CASSVSQGTSLNTEAFF,TGTGCCAGCAGCGTGTCACAGGGGACGTCTTTGAACACTGAAGCTTTCTTT
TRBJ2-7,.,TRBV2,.,CANRGRIHSYEQYF,TGTGCCAACCGTGGGAGAATACACTCCTACGAGCAGTACTTC
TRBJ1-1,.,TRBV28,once,CASSLPRGGASEAFF,TGTGCCAGCAGTCTCCCAAGGGGGGGGGCGTCCGAAGCTTTCTTT
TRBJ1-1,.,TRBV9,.,CASSFGGPNTEAFF,TGTGCCAGCAGCTTTGGGGGACCGAACACTGAAGCTTTCTTT
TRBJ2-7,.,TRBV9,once,CASSVARLGEQYF,TGTGCCAGCAGCGTAGCCCGTCTGGGCGAGCAGTACTTC
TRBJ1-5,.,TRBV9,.,CASSAAQGQPQHF,TGTGCCAGCAGCGCCGCACAGGGACAGCCCCAGCATTTT
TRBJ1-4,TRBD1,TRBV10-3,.,CAISQQGGNEKLFF,TGTGCCATCAGTCAACAGGGGGGCAATGAAAAACTGTTTTTT
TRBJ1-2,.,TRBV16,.,CASSYFTGFNYGYTF,TGTGCCAGCAGCTATTTTACAGGATTTAACTATGGCTACACCTTC
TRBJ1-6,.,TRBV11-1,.,CASSFRGNNSPLHF,TGTGCCAGCAGCTTTAGGGGAAATAATTCACCCCTCCACTTT
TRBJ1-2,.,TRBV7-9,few,CASSLGAVYGYTF,TGTGCCAGCAGCTTAGGAGCAGTTTATGGCTACACCTTC
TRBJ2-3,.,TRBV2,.,CASSDRGALTDTQYF,TGTGCCAGCAGTGATCGTGGGGCTCTCACAGATACGCAGTATTTT
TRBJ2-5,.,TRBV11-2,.,CASSLSGLETQYF,TGTGCCAGCAGCTTATCGGGGCTGGAGACCCAGTACTTC
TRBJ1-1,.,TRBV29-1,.,CSVSSVAAGNTEAFF,TGCAGCGTCTCATCCGTAGCAGCGGGAAACACTGAAGCTTTCTTT
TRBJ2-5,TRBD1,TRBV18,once,CASSPGMTGSETQYF,TGTGCCAGCTCACCTGGAATGACAGGGTCAGAGACCCAGTACTTC
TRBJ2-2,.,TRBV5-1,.,CASSSYTGELFF,TGCGCCAGCAGCTCGTACACCGGGGAGCTGTTTTTT